The clone carrying this TCR beta chain was counted a few times. Its antigen is unknown. This sample was taken from a study of cytomegalovirus exposure and HLA in healthy donors. V lost 1 base and J 3 bases, leaving 9 bases between the germline ends. CDR1 and CDR2 (germline): SGHDN, FVKESK. This CDR3 has 14 amino acids. Findings and caveats of the study: Highest at DRB1 and lowest at HLA-C, TCR association rates differed among HLA loci in a later analysis. In a later analysis, a missense DCLRE1C variant was linked to TCR beta V- and J-gene trimming. Researchers reportedly found TCR beta sequences accurately predicted most subjects' HLA-A and HLA-B alleles.

Donors consisted of healthy bone marrow donors. With 60 Vbeta and 13 Jbeta primers, the PCR was carried out. Data came from immunoSEQ multiplex PCR; TCRdb stores just in-frame clones and leaves some out. The table lists approximately 190,000 clones, roughly 13% of them singletons. The chain employs TRBV14 and TRBJ1-2; TRBD1 is a possible D gene (6 bases). Sequencing was done on a sample of PBMCs. This TCR came from a middle-aged man in good health and CMV-seropositive. The CDR3, as DNA: TGTGCCAGCAGCCAAGTGGACAGATACTATGGCTACACCTTC. Its translation: CASSQVDRYYGYTF.